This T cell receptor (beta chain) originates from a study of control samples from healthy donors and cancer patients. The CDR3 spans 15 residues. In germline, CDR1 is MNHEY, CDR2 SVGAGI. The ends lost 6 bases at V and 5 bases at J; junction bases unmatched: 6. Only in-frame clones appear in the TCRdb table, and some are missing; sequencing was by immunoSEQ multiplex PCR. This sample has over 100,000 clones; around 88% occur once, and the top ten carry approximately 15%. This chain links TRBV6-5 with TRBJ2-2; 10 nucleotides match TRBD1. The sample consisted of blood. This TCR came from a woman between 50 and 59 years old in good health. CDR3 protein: CASSSGTGVTGELFF. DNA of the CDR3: TGTGCCAGCAGCTCCGGGACAGGGGTTACCGGGGAGCTGTTTTTT.